This T cell receptor beta chain is drawn from a study of tumor-infiltrating lymphocytes in localized non-small cell lung cancer (dated by TCRdb to about 2021). Study-wide context: Patients whose samples were collected after neoadjuvant chemotherapy, as well as both smokers and never-smokers and several histologies, were included in the cohort. Resected tumor tissue and uninvolved lung tissue described as non-adjacent to the tumor were contributed by each patient, with both tissues obtained from the same patient. The paired tumor versus uninvolved lung comparison of immunoSEQ T-cell fraction included 55 patients. The same patients underwent several integrated assays, with TCR sequencing performed together with flow cytometry, multiplex immunofluorescence, RNA-seq, exome sequencing and proteomics. The overall ICON cohort comprised 150 or so surgical patients with localized non-small cell lung cancer whose tumors were resected. Broader findings and caveats from the paper: Higher T cell infiltration in tumors than in uninvolved lung tissue was supported by TCRbeta sequencing, consistent with immunofluorescence CD3 counts. Because different pieces of the same tissue were used for different assays, technical variation could not be separated from intratumor heterogeneity. No difference in TCR-derived T-cell fraction was observed between the flow cytometry-defined immunotypes IM1 (good prognosis) and IM2 (poor prognosis). Assay coverage differed among patients according to how much tissue was available, so only a subset of the cohort had TCR sequencing. No association of tumor T-cell fraction from TCR sequencing with recurrence-free survival was found (p = 0.61).

Patient enrollment in ICON started in the first half of 2016, and the final patient was enrolled in 2018. From a subcohort of some 76 patients, fresh tumor and matched uninvolved tissue were collected for in-depth immune analyses, including TCR sequencing. DNA for TCR sequencing was isolated from bulk tissue, and no cell sorting was done. About this clone: The antigen it recognizes is unknown. Base-call qualities are not available, and no considerably larger clone is one nucleotide away.

The T-cell fraction in tumor and uninvolved lung tissue was provided by TCR sequencing with the immunoSEQ assay. The original methods were these. In the survival analysis, patients were divided into a high T-cell fraction group (upper tertile) and a low T-cell fraction group (lower two tertiles), and the two groups were compared using a log-rank test. A signed-rank test was used to check for differences in T-cell fraction between paired tumor and uninvolved lung. As stored in TCRdb, this immuneACCESS dataset retains in-frame rearrangements with V and J assigned. A fraction of the clones does not appear; measured against another copy, unresolved V genes explain less than half of the discrepancy, and the remainder lacks a known reason. The V and J calls and clone size come from that table; D and trimming were worked out from the DNA. The sample data list some 10,000 clones, and 60% to 75% of these were observed just once. The ten top clones hold around 21% of the sample.

Spanning cysteine to phenylalanine, the CDR3 consists of 15 amino acids. Here the CDR3 DNA is all that survives: 45 bases in frame from base 1. CDR1 and CDR2 are read off the germline V gene as SGDLS and YYNGEE. The trim is 7 bases for V and 7 bases for J, with a gap of 20 bases between the germline ends. The receptor comes from a human donor with non-small cell lung cancer. Sequencing was done on a sample of lung tumor tissue. Rearrangement joined TRBV9 to TRBJ2-2; TRBD1 could be the D gene, as 7 bases match. The DNA reads TGTGCCAGCGGGGGGCGACAGGGAGGTCACGGGGAGCTGTTTTTT. Translation gives CASGGRQGGHGELFF.